What follows are 29 T cell receptor beta chains derived from one specimen sequenced in a study of T-cell memory formation after mild COVID-19. TCRdb itself ran the 5' RACE reads through MiXCR, one entry per CDR3 protein. The sample lists 110,000 or so distinct CDR3 sequences, 22% occurring once. Sequencing was carried out using PBMCs or a T cell subset sorted from them (not recorded which). The receptors derive from a young man who had mild COVID-19 (a few samples of this study predate the infection). Cell type and time point are not known.

This clonotype has a count of ten or more. This chain uses TRBV7-8 with TRBJ2-1; no definite D call. The V end lost 4 bases, the J end lost 5 bases, and 18 bases lay between the germline ends. Germline V gene lookup returns CDR1 SGHVS and CDR2 FQNEAQ. The CDR3 spans 16 residues. CDR3: CASSSPSRRYDNEQFF. CDR3 sequence (DNA): TGTGCCAGCAGCTCCCCCTCGCGTAGGTACGACAATGAGCAGTTCTTC.

This chain joins TRBV7-9 and TRBJ1-2; D gene ambiguous. Trimming took 3 bases from V and 0 from J, leaving 8 bases between them. The germline V gene has CDR1 SEHNR and CDR2 FQNEAQ (reference sequence). The CDR3 spans 14 residues. In DNA form, the CDR3 reads TGTGCCAGCAGCTTGAACACGGCTAACTATGGCTACACCTTC. Amino acids: CASSLNTANYGYTF.

In its sample, this clonotype was seen a few times. V is TRBV12-3 or TRBV12-4 and J is TRBJ1-2; D perhaps matches TRBD1 (5 bases). This CDR3 spans 13 amino acids. With 5 bases removed from V and 8 bases from J, the gap between germline ends came to 15 bases. Here the CDR3 reads CASSAGPGTGYTF. Here the CDR3 DNA reads TGTGCCAGCAGTGCGGGGCCCGGAACCGGCTACACCTTC.

V usage is TRBV6-1 and J usage is TRBJ1-5; D unclear. CDR3 size: 15 residues. Germline V gives CDR1 MNHNS, CDR2 SASEGT. The CDR3 here is CALSSDKGIDQPQHF. The CDR3 nucleotides read TGTGCACTAAGTTCGGATAAGGGTATCGATCAGCCCCAGCATTTT.

The CDR3 nucleotides are TGTGCCAGCAGTGGTCGTGAGTGGGTGTCTTACGAGCAGTACGTC. The encoded protein is CASSGREWVSYEQYV. The rearrangement uses TRBV28 and TRBJ2-7; D gene uncertain. This CDR3 comprises 15 residues. V was trimmed by 5 bases and J by 4 bases, leaving 18 bases between them. Germline CDR1 reads MDHEN; CDR2 reads SYDVKM.

The rearrangement uses TRBV6-5 and TRBJ2-1; perhaps TRBD2 as D (7 bases). CDR1 and CDR2 (germline): MNHEY, SVGAGI. This CDR3 is 14 amino acids long. V was shortened by 5 bases and J by 7 bases, with 15 bases between the two germline ends. CDR3 in amino acids: CASSPGGGGNEQFF. CDR3 coding DNA: TGTGCCAGCAGTCCGGGGGGCGGTGGGAATGAGCAGTTCTTC.

The rearrangement links TRBV7-9 to TRBJ2-3, with D possibly being TRBD1 (5 bases). The ends were cut back, 4 bases at V and 4 bases at J, with 9 bases in the middle. The CDR3 runs to 13 residues. Germline CDR1 reads SEHNR; CDR2 reads FQNEAQ (reference sequence). The CDR3 here is CASSSAGPDTQYF. The CDR3 bases are TGTGCCAGCAGCTCCGCAGGGCCAGATACGCAGTATTTT.

A few counts support this clonotype. This rearrangement joins TRBV20-1 to TRBJ2-7; D tentatively fits TRBD1 or TRBD2 (5 bases each). The CDR3 loop spans 14 amino acids. V lost 1 base and J lost 6, with 16 bases in between. Germline V gene data show CDR1 as DFQATT and CDR2 as SNEGSKA (reference sequence). CDR3: CSARVWGRGFEQYF. CDR3 nucleotides: TGCAGTGCTAGAGTGTGGGGACGGGGATTCGAGCAGTACTTC.

This clonotype was counted between two and nine times. For the CDR3, the DNA is TGTGCCAGCAGCCTCGGGACAGGGATCACTGAAGCTTTCTTT. It is translated as CASSLGTGITEAFF. This rearrangement joins TRBV12-3 or TRBV12-4 to TRBJ1-1; 9 nucleotides line up with TRBD1. The CDR3 has 14 amino acids. Trimming removed 6 bases from V and 4 bases from J; junction bases left unmatched: 6.

This CDR3 is CASSWTSGEYEQYF. CDR3 bases: TGCGCCAGCAGCTGGACTAGCGGGGAATACGAGCAGTACTTC. The V call is TRBV5-1, the J call TRBJ2-7; 12 bases line up with TRBD2. Germline values: CDR1 SGHRS, CDR2 YFSETQ. The CDR3 covers 14 residues. With V trimmed by 3 bases and J by 4 bases, 2 bases remained unmatched.

V and J are TRBV15 and TRBJ1-3; D may be TRBD1 (5 bases). CDR1 is LNHNV and CDR2 is YYDKDF in the germline V gene (reference sequence). There are 17 residues in the CDR3. Deletions cut 0 bases from V and 0 bases from J, with 12 bases between. The CDR3 DNA sequence: TGTGCCACCAGCAGAGATAGAGGCCAGGGCTCTGGAAACACCATATATTTT. Encoded protein: CATSRDRGQGSGNTIYF.

The rearrangement links TRBV4-2 to TRBJ1-3; D might be TRBD1 (6 bases). Germline CDR1 and CDR2: LGHNA and YNFKEQ. Trimming removed 4 bases at V and 2 bases at J, with 12 bases between. This CDR3 is built from 15 residues. The DNA for the CDR3 is TGTGCCAGCAGCCTTTCAGGGGCGCCTGGAAACACCATATATTTT. The encoded protein is CASSLSGAPGNTIYF.

In this sample, this clonotype turned up many times. The rearrangement joins TRBV6-2 or TRBV6-3 to TRBJ2-5; 10 bases align to TRBD2. Germline CDR1 MNHEY, CDR2 SVGEGT. The CDR3 runs to 16 residues. V gave up 5 bases and J gave up 0 bases; unmatched junction bases: 6. Here the CDR3 reads CASSERAGGYQETQYF. The CDR3 DNA sequence: TGTGCCAGCAGTGAACGAGCGGGGGGGTACCAAGAGACCCAGTACTTC.

The table lists this clonotype with a few counts. V usage is TRBV7-2 and J usage is TRBJ2-2; D unresolved. V was pared by 0 bases and J by 5 bases, with 7 bases between. The length of the CDR3 is 14 residues. Germline CDR1 SGHTA, CDR2 FQGNSA. CDR3 loop: CASSLAGWTGELFF. CDR3 coding DNA: TGTGCCAGCAGCTTAGCGGGGTGGACCGGGGAGCTGTTTTTT.

The CDR3 loop is CASSQVVTEQYF. As DNA, the CDR3 is TGCGCCAGCAGCCAAGTTGTGACGGAGCAGTACTTC. V and J are TRBV4-1 and TRBJ2-7; D is uncertain. The CDR3 is 12 amino acids. V lost 1 base and J lost 7, with 8 bases in between. In germline, CDR1 is MGHRA, CDR2 YSYEKL.

The rearrangement joins TRBV7-9 to TRBJ1-1; D gene uncertain. Trimming shortened V by 6 bases and J by 3 bases, and 11 bases separated the two germline ends. The CDR3 is 13 amino acids. CDR1 is SEHNR and CDR2 is FQNEAQ in the germline V gene (reference sequence). The CDR3 bases are TGTGCCAGCAGTTCCCCCCAGGACACTGAAGCTTTCTTT. Translating gives CASSSPQDTEAFF.

This clonotype has just a few counts. V gene TRBV4-3 combines with J gene TRBJ2-1; TRBD1 or TRBD2 may be the D gene (7 bases each). Germline V lookup: CDR1 LGHNA, CDR2 YSLEER. The CDR3 is 15 amino acids. V lost 0 bases, J lost 8 bases, and 14 bases lay in between. The CDR3 sequence: CASSQEVQGRDEQFF. The DNA for the CDR3 is TGCGCCAGCAGCCAAGAGGTACAGGGGAGGGATGAGCAGTTCTTC.

The chain links TRBV6-2 or TRBV6-3 to TRBJ1-5; 11 positions match TRBD1. Trimming took 6 bases from V and 6 from J; bases not matched to a gene: 7. The CDR3 totals 15 residues. The germline V gene encodes CDR1 MNHEY and CDR2 SVGEGT. CDR3 in DNA: TGTGCCAGCAGCTCGGACAGGGGGCGGTTTCAGCCCCAGCATTTT. It translates to CASSSDRGRFQPQHF.

This clonotype has just a few counts. The chain recombines TRBV4-1 with TRBJ2-7; the D gene is possibly TRBD1 (5 bases). The V gene lost 0 bases and the J gene lost 5 bases, with 11 bases spanning the gap. The CDR3 is 14 amino acids. Per the germline V gene, CDR1 is MGHRA and CDR2 is YSYEKL. The CDR3 bases are TGCGCCAGCAGCCAAGATGCAGGGTTGGACGAGCAGTACGTC. Translating it yields CASSQDAGLDEQYV.

This rearrangement joins TRBV6-6 to TRBJ2-1, with TRBD2 matching over 10 bases. The CDR3 is 17 residues long. The ends lost 4 bases at V and 7 bases at J; junction bases unmatched: 13. Germline CDR1 and CDR2: MNHNY and SVGAGI (reference sequence). The CDR3 loop is CASSFSRLSGGLNEQFF. CDR3 sequence (DNA): TGTGCCAGCAGTTTTTCGCGGCTTAGCGGGGGGCTGAATGAGCAGTTCTTC.

The chain has TRBV6-5 and TRBJ1-2; D perhaps matches TRBD1 (6 bases). In germline, CDR1 is MNHEY, CDR2 SVGAGI. V lost 2 bases and J lost 8, with 15 bases in between. The CDR3 is 14 amino acids. The DNA of the CDR3 is TGTGCCAGCAGTTACGGGTCGGGGGGCCAAGGCTACACCTTC. This translates into CASSYGSGGQGYTF.

This rearrangement joins TRBV28 to TRBJ2-7; TRBD1 matches at 7 bases. The V segment lost 3 bases and the J segment 5 bases; nucleotides outside the gene matches: 4. CDR1 is MDHEN and CDR2 is SYDVKM in the germline V gene. This CDR3 spans 13 amino acids. The CDR3 sequence: CASSLGRGNEQYV. CDR3 bases: TGTGCCAGCAGTTTGGGCAGGGGGAACGAGCAGTACGTC.

The chain is built from TRBV5-1 and TRBJ2-7; possible D gene TRBD2, 6 bases. Germline V CDR1 and CDR2: SGHRS, YFSETQ. V dropped 3 bases and J dropped 1 base, with 14 bases sitting between them. This CDR3 contains 15 residues. The CDR3 nucleotides are TGCGCCAGCAGCTGGAGTCACGGGGGATCCTACGAGCAGTACTTC. Amino acids: CASSWSHGGSYEQYF.

CDR3 region: CATSEGADTQYF. CDR3 in DNA: TGTGCCACCAGTGAAGGGGCAGATACGCAGTATTTT. The gene calls are TRBV24-1 and TRBJ2-3; TRBD1 is a possible D gene (5 bases). From germline, CDR1 is KGHDR and CDR2 SFDVKD. Trimming pared 4 bases from V and 4 bases from J, leaving 5 bases between. The CDR3 is made up of 12 amino acids.

The chain has TRBV7-9 and TRBJ2-1, with 10 bases identical to TRBD1. The germline CDR1 and CDR2 sequences are SEHNR and FQNEAQ (reference sequence). CDR3 length: 15 residues. J gave up 8 bases and V 4 bases, and 8 bases lay outside the gene matches. This chain's CDR3 is CASSSTGQGEDEQFF. CDR3 nucleotides: TGTGCCAGCAGCTCGACCGGACAGGGGGAGGATGAGCAGTTCTTC.

This clonotype was found many times. V gene TRBV6-5 combines with J gene TRBJ2-5, with 7 positions matching TRBD2. From germline, CDR1 is MNHEY and CDR2 SVGAGI. This CDR3 is 14 amino acids long. Trimming removed 5 bases from V and 1 base from J; junction bases left unmatched: 4. The CDR3 reads CASSTRGSQETQYF. CDR3 nucleotides: TGTGCCAGCAGTACACGCGGGAGCCAAGAGACCCAGTACTTC.

In this sample, this clonotype turned up a few times. This chain links TRBV5-1 with TRBJ1-6; D unresolved. CDR3 size: 15 residues. Germline lookup yields CDR1 SGHRS and CDR2 YFSETQ. V gave up 2 bases and J gave up 2 bases, with 8 bases separating them. CDR3 nucleotides: TGCGCCAGCAGCTTATTGCAGCCCTATAATTCACCCCTCCACTTT. The encoded protein is CASSLLQPYNSPLHF.

V usage is TRBV4-1 and J usage is TRBJ1-1; D unclear. Trimming removed 2 bases at V and 2 bases at J, with 6 bases between. CDR1 is MGHRA, CDR2 YSYEKL, per germline. This CDR3 spans 13 amino acids. CDR3 in DNA: TGCGCCAGCAGCCAATCTTTCAACACTGAAGCTTTCTTT. Protein product: CASSQSFNTEAFF.

The chain recombines TRBV7-6 with TRBJ2-3; D gene ambiguous. The ends were cut back, 3 bases at V and 8 bases at J, with 12 bases in the middle. This CDR3 is built from 13 residues. The germline gives CDR1 SGHVS, CDR2 FNYEAQ. Here the CDR3 reads CASSFTAEGTQYF. The CDR3 bases are TGTGCCAGCAGCTTTACGGCCGAAGGTACGCAGTATTTT. The complete variable domain, with remaining parts taken from reference TRBV7-6 and TRBJ2-3, reads GAGVSQSPRYKVTKRGQDVALRCDPISGHVSLYWYRQALGQGPEFLTYFNYEAQQDKSGLPNDRFSAERPEGSISTLTIQRTEQRDSAMYRCASSFTAEGTQYFGPGTRLTVL.